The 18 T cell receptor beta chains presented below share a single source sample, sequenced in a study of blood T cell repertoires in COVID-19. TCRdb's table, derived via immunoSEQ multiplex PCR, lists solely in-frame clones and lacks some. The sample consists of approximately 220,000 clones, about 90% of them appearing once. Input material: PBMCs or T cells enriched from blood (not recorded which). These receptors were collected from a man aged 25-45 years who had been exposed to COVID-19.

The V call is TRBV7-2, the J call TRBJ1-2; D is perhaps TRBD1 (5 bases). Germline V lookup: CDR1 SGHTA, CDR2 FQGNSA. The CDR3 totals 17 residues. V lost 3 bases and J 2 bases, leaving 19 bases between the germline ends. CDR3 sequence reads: CASSFLGTEKGNYGYTF. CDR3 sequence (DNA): TGTGCCAGCAGCTTCCTCGGGACTGAAAAAGGAAACTATGGCTACACCTTC.

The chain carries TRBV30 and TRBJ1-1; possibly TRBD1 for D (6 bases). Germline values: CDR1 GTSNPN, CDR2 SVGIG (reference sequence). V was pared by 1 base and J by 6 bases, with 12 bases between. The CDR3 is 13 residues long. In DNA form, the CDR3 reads TGTGCCTGGAGTGGACAGGCAGGGGCTGAAGCTTTCTTT. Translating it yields CAWSGQAGAEAFF.

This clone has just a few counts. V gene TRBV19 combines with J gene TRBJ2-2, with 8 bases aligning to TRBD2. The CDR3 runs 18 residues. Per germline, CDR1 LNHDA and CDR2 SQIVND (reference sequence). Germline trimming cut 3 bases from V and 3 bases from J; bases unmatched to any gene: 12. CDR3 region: CASSIDLGAGGYTGELFF. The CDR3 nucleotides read TGTGCCAGTAGTATCGACCTCGGGGCGGGGGGATACACCGGGGAGCTGTTTTTT.

The chain's CDR3 is CASSFPSGGRGLEQYF. CDR3 in DNA: TGTGCCAGCAGCTTCCCAAGCGGGGGACGGGGCCTCGAGCAGTACTTC. The chain links TRBV11-2 to TRBJ2-7, with 8 bases matching TRBD2. Germline V gene sequence: CDR1 SGHAT, CDR2 FQNNGV. The J segment lost 6 bases and the V segment lost 3 bases, leaving 13 bases of the junction unmatched. The length of the CDR3 is 16 residues.

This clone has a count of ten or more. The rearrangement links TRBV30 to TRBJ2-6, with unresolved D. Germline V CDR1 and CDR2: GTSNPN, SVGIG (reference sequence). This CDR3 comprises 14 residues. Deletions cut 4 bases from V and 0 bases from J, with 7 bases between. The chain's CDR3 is CAWIAHSGANVLTF. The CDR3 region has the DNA TGTGCCTGGATTGCACACTCTGGGGCCAACGTCCTGACTTTC.

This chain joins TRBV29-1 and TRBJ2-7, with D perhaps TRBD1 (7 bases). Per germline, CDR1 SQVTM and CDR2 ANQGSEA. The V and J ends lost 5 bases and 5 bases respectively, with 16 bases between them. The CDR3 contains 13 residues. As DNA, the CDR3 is TGCAGCGTTCTTCAGGGGGGATACAACGAGCAGTACTTC. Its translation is CSVLQGGYNEQYF.

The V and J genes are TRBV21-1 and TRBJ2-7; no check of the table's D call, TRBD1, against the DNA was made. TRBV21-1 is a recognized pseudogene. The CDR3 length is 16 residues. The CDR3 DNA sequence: TGTGCCAGCAGCCCCCGCTCCGGGACAGGGAGTTACGAGCAGTACTTC. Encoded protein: CASSPRSGTGSYEQYF.

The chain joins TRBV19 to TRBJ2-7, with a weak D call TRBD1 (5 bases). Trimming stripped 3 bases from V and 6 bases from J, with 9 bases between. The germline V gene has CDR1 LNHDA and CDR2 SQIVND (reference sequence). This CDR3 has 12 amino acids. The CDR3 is CASSIWGSEQYF. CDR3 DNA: TGTGCCAGTAGTATTTGGGGCTCCGAGCAGTACTTC. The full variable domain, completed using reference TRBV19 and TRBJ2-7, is DGGITQSPKYLFRKEGQNVTLSCEQNLNHDAMYWYRQDPGQGLRLIYYSQIVNDFQKGDIAEGYSVSREKKESFPLTVTSAQKNPTAFYLCASSIWGSEQYFGPGTRLTVT.

The CDR3 sequence is CASRRQEDSGNTIYF. The CDR3 bases are TGTGCCAGCAGGCGACAAGAAGACTCTGGAAACACCATATATTTT. This chain links TRBV6-5 with TRBJ1-3, with no clear D. The germline gives CDR1 MNHEY, CDR2 SVGAGI. The CDR3 is 15 residues long. V was trimmed by 6 bases and J by 0 bases, leaving 12 bases between them.

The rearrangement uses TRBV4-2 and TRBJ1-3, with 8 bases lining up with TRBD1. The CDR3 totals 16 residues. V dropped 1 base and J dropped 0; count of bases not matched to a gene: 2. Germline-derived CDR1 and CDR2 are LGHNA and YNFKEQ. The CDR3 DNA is TGTGCCAGCAGCCAAGTCACAGGGGGCTCTGGAAACACCATATATTTT. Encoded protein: CASSQVTGGSGNTIYF.

The CDR3 DNA is TGCGCCAGGCTCGACACGAGCTCCTACAATGAGCAGTTCTTC. Its translation: CARLDTSSYNEQFF. The chain employs TRBV10-1 and TRBJ2-1; no reliable D call. CDR3 length: 14 amino acids. The germline V gene has CDR1 WNHNN and CDR2 SYGVQD (reference sequence). V was clipped by 9 bases and J by 0 bases, with 12 bases between them.

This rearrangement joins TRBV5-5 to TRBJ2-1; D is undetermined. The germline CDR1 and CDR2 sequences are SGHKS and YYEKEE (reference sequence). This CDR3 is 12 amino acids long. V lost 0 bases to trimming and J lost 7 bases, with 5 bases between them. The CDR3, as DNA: TGTGCCAGCAGCTTGGAATTAAATGAGCAGTTCTTC. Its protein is CASSLELNEQFF.

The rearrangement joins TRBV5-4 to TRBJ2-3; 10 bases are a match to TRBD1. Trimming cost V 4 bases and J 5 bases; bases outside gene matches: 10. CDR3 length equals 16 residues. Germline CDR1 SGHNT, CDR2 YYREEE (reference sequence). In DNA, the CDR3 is TGTGCCAGCAGCGCGGAGACAGGGGGCGTGGTAGATACGCAGTATTTT. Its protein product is CASSAETGGVVDTQYF.

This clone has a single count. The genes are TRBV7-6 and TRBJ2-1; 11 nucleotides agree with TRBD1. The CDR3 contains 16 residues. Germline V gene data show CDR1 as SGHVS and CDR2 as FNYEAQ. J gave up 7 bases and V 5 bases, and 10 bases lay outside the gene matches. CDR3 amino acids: CASSARTGGAYNEQFF. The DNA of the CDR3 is TGTGCCAGCAGCGCAAGGACAGGGGGCGCGTATAATGAGCAGTTCTTC.

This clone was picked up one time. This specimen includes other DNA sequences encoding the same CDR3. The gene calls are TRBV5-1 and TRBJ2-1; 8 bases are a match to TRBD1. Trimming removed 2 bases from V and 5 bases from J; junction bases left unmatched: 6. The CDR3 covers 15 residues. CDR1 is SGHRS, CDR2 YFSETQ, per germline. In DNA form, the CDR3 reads TGCGCCAGCAGCTTAAGGGACAGGCGTAACAATGAGCAGTTCTTC. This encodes CASSLRDRRNNEQFF.

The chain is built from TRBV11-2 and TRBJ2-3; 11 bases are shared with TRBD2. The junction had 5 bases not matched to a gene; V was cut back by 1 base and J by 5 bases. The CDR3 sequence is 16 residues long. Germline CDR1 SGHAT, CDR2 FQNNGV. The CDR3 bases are TGTGCCAGCAGCTTAGTAGCGGGGGGGCCTGGAGATACGCAGTATTTT. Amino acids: CASSLVAGGPGDTQYF. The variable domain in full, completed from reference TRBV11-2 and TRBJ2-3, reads EAGVAQSPRYKIIEKRQSVAFWCNPISGHATLYWYQQILGQGPKLLIQFQNNGVVDDSQLPKDRFSAERLKGVDSTLKIQPAKLEDSAVYLCASSLVAGGPGDTQYFGPGTRLTVL.

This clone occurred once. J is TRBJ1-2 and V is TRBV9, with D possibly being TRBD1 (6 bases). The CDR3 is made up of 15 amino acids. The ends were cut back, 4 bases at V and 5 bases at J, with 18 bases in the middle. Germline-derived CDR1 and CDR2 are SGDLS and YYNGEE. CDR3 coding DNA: TGTGCCAGCAGCACTTCCGGGACAAACGTTTATGGCTACACCTTC. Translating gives CASSTSGTNVYGYTF. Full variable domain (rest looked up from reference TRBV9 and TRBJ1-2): DSGVTQTPKHLITATGQRVTLRCSPRSGDLSVYWYQQSLDQGLQFLIQYYNGEERAKGNILERFSAQQFPDLHSELNLSSLELGDSALYFCASSTSGTNVYGYTFGSGTRLTVV.

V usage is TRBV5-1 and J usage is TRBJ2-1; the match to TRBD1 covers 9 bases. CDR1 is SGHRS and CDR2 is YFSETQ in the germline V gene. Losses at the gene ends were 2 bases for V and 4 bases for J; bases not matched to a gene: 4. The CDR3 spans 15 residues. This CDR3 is CASSLDGTGYNEQFF. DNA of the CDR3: TGCGCCAGCAGCTTAGACGGGACAGGGTACAATGAGCAGTTCTTC.